These 14 T cell receptor beta chains were sequenced from one sample in a study of T cells after yellow fever vaccination. TCRdb reprocessed the 5' RACE reads with MiXCR, giving one entry per CDR3 protein. The sample lists approximately 350,000 distinct CDR3 sequences; 9.5% to 13% were seen once. Here the sequenced sample was PBMCs, taken on the day of the first yellow fever vaccination. The receptors originated from a man between 18 and 35 years old who received the YFV17D yellow fever vaccine.

This rearrangement joins TRBV7-3 to TRBJ2-2; tentatively, D is TRBD1 (5 bases). Trimming shortened V by 5 bases and J by 1 base, and 14 bases separated the two germline ends. This CDR3 has 16 amino acids. CDR1 is SGHTA and CDR2 is FQGTGA in the germline V gene. CDR3: CASSPFSGLNTGELFF. The CDR3 nucleotides read TGTGCCAGCAGCCCTTTTTCAGGGTTGAACACCGGGGAGCTGTTTTTT.

This clonotype was seen only a few times. V and J are TRBV4-2 and TRBJ2-5; TRBD2 matches at 8 bases. The CDR3 is 16 residues long. Per the germline V gene, CDR1 is LGHNA and CDR2 is YNFKEQ. V shed 4 bases and J 1 base; nucleotides not matched to a gene: 8. CDR3 loop: CASSLPGTSGQETQYF. In nucleotides, the CDR3 is TGTGCCAGCAGCCTGCCCGGAACTAGCGGCCAAGAGACCCAGTACTTC.

The chain combines TRBV5-1 with TRBJ2-5; no clear D. This CDR3 comprises 14 residues. Germline CDR1 SGHRS, CDR2 YFSETQ. V gave up 2 bases and J gave up 3 bases, with 11 bases separating them. The CDR3 bases are TGCGCCAGCAGCTTATGGACCCAGGAAGAGACCCAGTACTTC. Amino acid sequence: CASSLWTQEETQYF.

This clonotype was recorded at least ten times. The chain employs TRBV9 and TRBJ2-2; D remains unclear. This CDR3 contains 13 residues. Trimming took off 0 bases at V and 5 bases at J, with 5 bases between the two ends. Germline values: CDR1 SGDLS, CDR2 YYNGEE. The CDR3 DNA sequence: TGTGCCAGCAGCGTAGTAGGAACCGGGGAGCTGTTTTTT. This encodes CASSVVGTGELFF.

The genes are TRBV7-2 and TRBJ2-3; TRBD2 matches at 8 bases. The V gene's germline CDR1 is SGHTA and CDR2 FQGNSA. This CDR3 contains 16 residues. V dropped 2 bases and J dropped 1; count of bases not matched to a gene: 5. CDR3: CASSLPAAGGTDTQYF. The CDR3 coding sequence is TGTGCCAGCAGCTTACCGGCAGCGGGGGGCACAGATACGCAGTATTTT.

The chain uses TRBV6-5 and TRBJ1-2; D possibly corresponds to TRBD1 (5 bases). This CDR3 contains 15 residues. CDR1 MNHEY and CDR2 SVGAGI come from the germline V gene. The V gene lost 1 base and the J gene lost 3 bases, with 12 bases spanning the gap. CDR3 protein: CASSYFAREHYGYTF. CDR3 nucleotide sequence: TGTGCCAGCAGTTACTTTGCCAGGGAGCACTATGGCTACACCTTC.

This clonotype was seen a handful of times. The genes are TRBV29-1 and TRBJ2-7; 7 bases align to TRBD1. V shed 6 bases, J shed 5 bases, and the junction held 7 bases outside the gene matches. The CDR3 totals 12 residues. Germline CDR1 reads SQVTM; CDR2 reads ANQGSEA. The CDR3 region is CSVRDRVHEQYF. CDR3 bases: TGCAGCGTCCGTGACAGGGTCCACGAGCAGTACTTC.

The V and J genes are TRBV11-2 and TRBJ2-7; a possible D gene is TRBD1 (6 bases). Per germline, CDR1 SGHAT and CDR2 FQNNGV. V was clipped by 2 bases and J by 4 bases, with 12 bases between them. The CDR3 has 14 amino acids. The chain's CDR3 is CASSLWQGTYEQYF. CDR3 sequence (DNA): TGTGCCAGCAGCTTATGGCAGGGGACGTACGAGCAGTACTTC.

The chain recombines TRBV6-5 with TRBJ1-1, with D tentatively TRBD1 (5 bases). The CDR3 is 13 residues long. V lost 0 bases to trimming and J lost 4 bases, with 6 bases between them. Germline V gene lookup returns CDR1 MNHEY and CDR2 SVGAGI. CDR3 amino acids: CASSYSGRTEAFF. CDR3 bases: TGTGCCAGCAGTTACTCGGGACGCACTGAAGCTTTCTTT.

Remarks on this clonotype: An end of the junction does not agree with germline; a read error may underlie this. The chain combines TRBV5-4 with TRBJ1-1; 10 bases are shared with TRBD1. The germline V gene encodes CDR1 SGHNT and CDR2 YYREEE (reference sequence). CDR3 size: 14 residues. CDR3 DNA: TGTGCCAGCACCTTGGGACAGGGGTTTAATGAAGCTTTCTTT. Amino acid sequence: CASTLGQGFNEAFF.

The genes are TRBV7-9 and TRBJ2-2; D gene unclear. This CDR3 region has 16 residues. Germline-derived CDR1 and CDR2 are SEHNR and FQNEAQ (reference sequence). V was trimmed by 7 bases and J by 1 base, leaving 16 bases between them. The CDR3, as DNA: TGTGCCAGCACCATAGGTGTCATTCGGAACACCGGGGAGCTGTTTTTT. This gives the protein CASTIGVIRNTGELFF.

This clonotype was seen more than once but under ten times. The rearrangement links TRBV20-1 to TRBJ2-3; 10 nucleotides agree with TRBD2. Germline lookup yields CDR1 DFQATT and CDR2 SNEGSKA (reference sequence). The CDR3 is made up of 17 amino acids. The V gene end was trimmed by 1 base and the J gene end by 1 base; junction bases not matched to a gene: 8. This CDR3 reads CSARGLAGVGGTDTQYF. CDR3 bases: TGCAGTGCTAGAGGGCTAGCGGGGGTCGGGGGCACAGATACGCAGTATTTT.

The J gene is TRBJ2-7, the V gene TRBV5-1; 8 nucleotides align to TRBD2. Germline V lookup: CDR1 SGHRS, CDR2 YFSETQ. V was pared by 1 base and J by 7 bases, with 7 bases of the junction left unmatched. The CDR3 spans 14 residues. DNA for the CDR3: TGCGCCAGCAGCTTGTCCGGGGGGGCGAGGGAGCAGTACTTC. Translating it yields CASSLSGGAREQYF.

The rearrangement uses TRBV4-3 and TRBJ2-5, with D maybe TRBD1 (6 bases). Deletions cut 3 bases from V and 1 base from J, with 15 bases between. The CDR3 is 16 residues long. Germline V gives CDR1 LGHNA, CDR2 YSLEER. The CDR3 sequence is CASSQTWTDFQETQYF. CDR3 coding DNA: TGCGCCAGCAGCCAGACCTGGACAGACTTCCAAGAGACCCAGTACTTC.